This T cell receptor beta chain came from a study of blood T cell repertoires in COVID-19. Study information: T cells, B-cell-depleted T cells, or PBMCs provided the cDNA or gDNA that served as material.

Per the original data handling: Amplification with reference gene primers provided the estimates of nucleated cell counts. TCRdb's table, derived via immunoSEQ multiplex PCR, lists solely in-frame clones and lacks some. The D gene and trimming were derived from the DNA, and the V and J assignments and clone size from that table. The sample lists some 89,000 clones, over 75% occurring once. Trimming stripped 8 bases from V and 10 bases from J, with 14 bases between. Germline CDR1 is MNHNY and CDR2 is SVGAGI (reference sequence). The length of the CDR3 is 12 residues. V gene TRBV6-6 combines with J gene TRBJ1-4, with a weak D call TRBD1 (6 bases). Sequencing was carried out using peripheral blood. The source of this sequence is a man aged 60 to 69 with acute or convalescent COVID-19. CDR3 amino acids: CASGGGEGKLFF. As DNA, the CDR3 is TGTGCCAGCGGGGGCGGGGAGGGAAAACTGTTTTTT.